This note documents a single T cell receptor beta chain sequence. This clonotype was observed at least ten times. Which antigen it targets is not known. The record has no base qualities; no much larger clone is one base away. The CDR3 holds 13 amino acids from the cysteine to the phenylalanine. The CDR3 DNA has 39 bases and is translated from base 1. V is cut by 3 bases and J by 6 bases, and the space between the germline ends is 11 bases. CDR1 GTSNPN and CDR2 SVGIG were looked up in the germline V gene (reference sequence). The time point label, read with the paper, signifies: sample taken at primary tumor resection. Whole RNA extracted from tumor and nontumor lung tissue, or from cryopreserved PBMC samples, was used for TCR sequencing without cell sorting. Samples were obtained from 70 to 85 patients with early-stage, untreated non-small cell lung cancer from the lung TRACERx cohort. Only patients for whom sufficient RNA was available from at least two tumor regions were selected for TCR sequencing.

Library prep was done by 5' RACE. Sequencing was carried out with a NextSeq 500. The TCR library protocol attached a unique molecular identifier to each TCR cDNA molecule to allow correction of PCR and sequencing errors. Per the original workflow: TCR identification, UMI-based error correction and CDR3 extraction were all carried out with Decombinator tools. TCRs above a frequency of 2 per 1,000, corresponding to the top 1% of the tumor frequency distribution, were defined as expanded. Renyi diversity was calculated using the R vegan package after each repertoire was subsampled 100 times to 5,000 TCRs. CDR3 similarity networks were built from amino acid triplet string-kernel similarity, with CDR3s being connected when pairwise similarity was above 0.82. In-frame beta chains were kept once TCRdb had trimmed the public reads at Q25 with fastp and called clones with MiXCR. Every distinct CDR3 protein forms one entry, paired with its most common genes and DNA. The V and J calls follow TCRdb's processing rather than the paper's. The sample table records 36,000 or so distinct CDR3 sequences; less than 5.5% of these occur just once. Of the sample, less than 35% falls within the top ten clones.

The data stem from a study of spatial heterogeneity in lung cancer (dated by TCRdb to 2018 to 2020). Looking at the study overall: More beta-chain than alpha-chain transcripts were consistently detected, likely reflecting higher beta-chain transcript abundance. Both alpha and beta chains were TCR-sequenced in samples taken at surgery, namely 220 tumor regions, 61 to 65 matched nontumor lung samples and 50 to 60 PBMC samples. The study quantitatively compared TCR alpha and beta repertoires across multiple tumor regions, matched nontumor lung and blood in non-small cell lung cancer. The study linked features of the TCR repertoire to counts of nonsynonymous mutations, which were determined by whole-exome sequencing of tumor tissue. In the raw uncorrected reads, each unique combination of TCR and UMI appeared more than ten times on average. The paper's findings and limits, for the study overall: Ubiquitous expanded tumor TCRs were found in blood more often at tumor resection than at routine follow-up. Confirming at a functional level the hypothesis that regional TCRs recognize regional mutations was considered to require additional single-cell paired TCR alpha and beta sequencing.

The chain is encoded by TRBV30 joined to TRBJ2-2; TRBD2 is a possible D gene, resting on 6 matching bases. The material was PBMCs, obtained at surgery. The sequence was collected from a female donor with early-stage non-small cell lung cancer. The CDR3 protein sequence reads: CAWREGVSGELFF. The base sequence is TGTGCCTGGAGGGAGGGAGTGTCCGGGGAGCTGTTTTTT.